This TCR beta chain was retrieved from a study of shared clonotypes between healthy human individuals. Study conclusions and caveats: Few donors restricted represented genetic and exposure-history diversity. Memory subsets generally showed lower estimated richness than naive subsets.

The germline V gene encodes CDR1 MDHEN and CDR2 SYDVKM. The CDR3 runs to 13 residues. V was clipped by 7 bases and J by 10 bases; unmatched bases: 12. In the study's own analysis: ImmunoSEQ junction-only sequences lacked quality scores, so their filtering differed. Sequenced by immunoSEQ multiplex PCR; TCRdb stores in-frame clones only, minus some. V, J and clone size are taken as reported in that table, and D and trimming were inferred from the DNA itself. This table has more than 2 million clones, 85% to 95% appearing once. This clone showed up just once. Its antigen remains unknown. The origin of this receptor is a man between 18 and 29 years old in good health. Sample: naive CD4+ T cells sorted from blood. Subset noted: CD45RA+ positively selected. The chain joins TRBV28 to TRBJ1-1, with 7 bases that match TRBD1. CDR3 in amino acids: CASIPDRVGRAFF. DNA of the CDR3: TGTGCCAGCATTCCCGACAGGGTCGGGCGAGCTTTCTTT.